The 5 T cell receptor beta chains given below trace back to one sample, sequenced in a study of T cells in women clearing cervical HPV infection. TCRdb's copy holds only in-frame clones and misses some; the assay was immunoSEQ multiplex PCR. The sample's table shows tens of thousands of clones. The sequenced sample consisted of blood buffy coat. These receptors were obtained from a woman between 18 and 75 years old with a cervical HPV16 infection that either progressed to CIN3+ or cleared (not recorded which).

Concerning this clone: The CDR3 end lies 3 residues beyond the end of the read and is filled in from the germline J gene. The V and J genes are TRBV9 and TRBJ2-1, with 8 bases identical to TRBD2. The germline V gene encodes CDR1 SGDLS and CDR2 YYNGEE. The CDR3 spans 18 residues. V shed 2 bases and J 0 bases; nucleotides not matched to a gene: 10. Partial CDR3 DNA: TGTGCCAGCAGCGTGGGAGTGGTAGCGGGATACTCCTACAATGAG. Its translation: CASSVGVVAGYSYNE. In full, the CDR3 is CASSVGVVAGYSYNEQFF.

Details on this clone: The CDR3 end falls 3 residues outside the read, so it is completed with the germline J gene. The rearrangement links TRBV19 to TRBJ2-5, with D possibly matching TRBD2 (5 bases). The germline V gene encodes CDR1 LNHDA and CDR2 SQIVND (reference sequence). The CDR3 runs to 14 residues. The germline V and J ends were trimmed by 4 bases and 4 bases, with 13 bases remaining between them. CDR3: CASSTEAGVETQYF. The CDR3 bases that were read are TGTGCCAGTAGTACGGAGGCCGGGGTAGAGACC.

CDR3: CAWSGSGTDTQYF. CDR3 DNA, as far as it was read: TGTGCCTGGAGTGGGTCGGGGACAGATACG. The chain is built from TRBV30 and TRBJ2-3; the D gene is possibly TRBD2 (5 bases). The CDR3 goes on 3 residues after the read ends, and that part is filled in from the germline J gene. This CDR3 spans 13 amino acids. V dropped 1 base and J dropped 3 bases, with 8 bases sitting between them. CDR1 and CDR2 from the germline V gene are GTSNPN and SVGIG (reference sequence).

For this clone: The read falls 3 residues short of the CDR3 end, and the missing part is taken from the germline J gene. This rearrangement joins TRBV9 to TRBJ1-3; D unclear. V lost 0 bases and J 2 bases, leaving 6 bases between the germline ends. CDR1 SGDLS and CDR2 YYNGEE come from the germline V gene. The CDR3 extends over 14 amino acids. CDR3 DNA (partial): TGTGCCAGCAGCGTAGAAACTACTGGAAACACC. It translates to CASSVETTGNT. The full CDR3 is CASSVETTGNTIYF.

About this clone itself: Read sequence stops 3 residues before the CDR3 end, and the germline J gene provides the missing end. The chain is built from TRBV6-9 and TRBJ1-2; 7 nucleotides align to TRBD1. Germline assignment: CDR1 MNHGY and CDR2 SVAAGI. Germline trimming cut 5 bases from V and 7 bases from J; bases unmatched to any gene: 10. This CDR3 region has 14 residues. The CDR3 is CASSPRQGMGGYTF. The DNA read from the CDR3 is TGTGCCAGCAGTCCCCGACAGGGAATGGGTGGC.